One sample yielded the 28 T cell receptor beta chains listed below, sequenced in a study of T-cell reconstitution after alpha-beta-depleted transplantation in children. The library targeted TCRbeta and was prepared with unique molecular identifiers. TCRdb ran MiXCR on the PCR reads and lists one entry per CDR3 protein. This sample yields about 98,000 distinct CDR3 sequences, of which roughly a quarter are seen a single time; about a fifth belongs to the top ten. The sample was PBMCs, taken before TCRalphabeta/CD19-depleted stem cell transplant. The receptors were gathered from a boy aged 2 to 10 with acute lymphoblastic leukemia, due to receive a stem cell transplant.

The chain is built from TRBV12-3 or TRBV12-4 and TRBJ1-5; no reliable D call. V lost 2 bases, J lost 3 bases, and 5 bases lay in between. CDR3 size: 13 residues. DNA of the CDR3: TGTGCCAGCAGTTTAAGGGCCAATCAGCCCCAGCATTTT. Encoded protein: CASSLRANQPQHF.

In its sample, this clonotype was seen a few times. The chain combines TRBV28 with TRBJ2-5, with no clear D. CDR3 length: 14 amino acids. Trimming removed 7 bases at V and 4 bases at J, with 16 bases between. Germline values: CDR1 MDHEN, CDR2 SYDVKM. CDR3 in amino acids: CASNYGQALETQYF. As DNA, the CDR3 is TGTGCCAGCAACTATGGGCAGGCTCTAGAGACCCAGTACTTC.

This clonotype was found a few times. The rearrangement uses TRBV20-1 and TRBJ2-1; the D gene could be TRBD1 or TRBD2 (5 bases each). The CDR3 runs to 11 residues. Looked up from germline, CDR1 is DFQATT and CDR2 is SNEGSKA (reference sequence). V was clipped by 3 bases and J by 11 bases, with 11 bases between them. In nucleotides, the CDR3 is TGCAGTGCTAGCGCCGGGACCCAGCAGTTCTTC. Residues: CSASAGTQQFF.

The chain is built from TRBV6-5 and TRBJ2-5; 8 bases align to TRBD2. The CDR3 has 14 amino acids. V dropped 2 bases and J dropped 3; count of bases not matched to a gene: 2. Germline lookup yields CDR1 MNHEY and CDR2 SVGAGI. The CDR3 bases are TGTGCCAGCAGTTACACGGGGGGGAAAGAGACCCAGTACTTC. It codes for CASSYTGGKETQYF.

Only a few counts were recorded for this clonotype. V is TRBV20-1 and J is TRBJ2-1; 7 bases are a match to TRBD2. The ends lost 6 bases at V and 7 bases at J; junction bases unmatched: 15. The germline gives CDR1 DFQATT, CDR2 SNEGSKA (reference sequence). The CDR3 loop spans 15 amino acids. Here the CDR3 reads CSAQNLAEGPNEQFF. CDR3 coding DNA: TGCAGTGCCCAGAACCTAGCGGAGGGGCCGAATGAGCAGTTCTTC.

This chain links TRBV5-1 with TRBJ2-6; D is ambiguous. Germline CDR1 and CDR2: SGHRS and YFSETQ. The ends were cut back, 4 bases at V and 2 bases at J, with 16 bases in the middle. This CDR3 is built from 17 residues. The CDR3 nucleotides read TGCGCCAGCAGCGGCACCGGGCACGCGGCTGGGGCCAACGTCCTGACTTTC. Its protein is CASSGTGHAAGANVLTF. The full variable domain, with the rest looked up from reference TRBV5-1 and TRBJ2-6, is KAGVTQTPRYLIKTRGQQVTLSCSPISGHRSVSWYQQTPGQGLQFLFEYFSETQRNKGNFPGRFSGRQFSNSRSEMNVSTLELGDSALYLCASSGTGHAAGANVLTFGAGSRLTVL.

Ten or more counts support this clonotype. The J gene is TRBJ1-5, the V gene TRBV12-3 or TRBV12-4, with D unresolved. CDR3 size: 13 residues. The ends were cut back, 5 bases at V and 4 bases at J, with 9 bases in the middle. The CDR3 region has the DNA TGTGCCAGCAGTCTCATGGGTAATCAGCCCCAGCATTTT. It translates to CASSLMGNQPQHF.

This clonotype has at least ten counts. The chain employs TRBV15 and TRBJ2-7; D is possibly TRBD1 (6 bases). With 0 bases removed from V and 4 bases from J, the gap between germline ends came to 13 bases. The germline gives CDR1 LNHNV, CDR2 YYDKDF (reference sequence). The CDR3 totals 15 residues. CDR3 in DNA: TGTGCCACCAGCAGAGATCTAACAGGGTGGTACGAGCAGTACTTC. This gives the protein CATSRDLTGWYEQYF.

The sample holds many counts of this clonotype. CDR3: CASRPMTPDDTEAFF. The CDR3 DNA reads TGCGCCAGCAGACCAATGACACCGGACGACACTGAAGCTTTCTTT. The genes are TRBV5-1 and TRBJ1-1; unclear D gene. CDR1 is SGHRS and CDR2 is YFSETQ in the germline V gene. The CDR3 contains 15 residues. V lost 5 bases, J lost 3 bases, and 17 bases lay in between.

The chain joins TRBV5-1 to TRBJ2-5; D may match TRBD1 or TRBD2 (5 bases each). CDR3 size: 16 residues. V gave up 4 bases and J gave up 5 bases, with 21 bases separating them. Germline CDR1 and CDR2: SGHRS and YFSETQ. CDR3 amino acids: CASSPDWGRAMETQYF. CDR3 nucleotide sequence: TGCGCCAGCAGCCCGGACTGGGGCCGGGCGATGGAGACCCAGTACTTC.

This chain links TRBV29-1 with TRBJ1-4; D gene uncertain. V lost 1 base and J lost 8, with 11 bases in between. The CDR3 covers 13 residues. Germline CDR1 reads SQVTM; CDR2 reads ANQGSEA. CDR3 sequence: CSVEGGVGEKLFF. CDR3 sequence (DNA): TGCAGCGTTGAAGGCGGGGTCGGGGAAAAACTGTTTTTT.

The chain joins TRBV20-1 to TRBJ2-1; no definite D call. There are 11 residues in the CDR3. V gave up 5 bases and J gave up 6 bases, with 8 bases separating them. CDR1 is DFQATT, CDR2 SNEGSKA, per germline (reference sequence). CDR3 amino acids: CSAGSPNEQFF. DNA for the CDR3: TGCAGTGCTGGATCACCCAATGAGCAGTTCTTC.

This clonotype has only a few counts. The chain couples TRBV28 to TRBJ2-1; 7 bases align to TRBD1. V lost 7 bases to trimming and J lost 3 bases; unmatched junction nucleotides: 9. Germline-derived CDR1 and CDR2 are MDHEN and SYDVKM. This CDR3 region has 15 residues. The CDR3 is CASTWDRGFYNEQFF. The DNA for the CDR3 is TGTGCCAGCACCTGGGACAGAGGGTTCTACAATGAGCAGTTCTTC.

This chain uses TRBV7-3 with TRBJ1-1; 7 nucleotides agree with TRBD1. The CDR3 consists of 15 residues. The germline V gene has CDR1 SGHTA and CDR2 FQGTGA. V trimming: 2 bases; J trimming: 5 bases; junction bases outside the gene matches: 8. The CDR3 coding sequence is TGTGCCAGCAGCTTATCCAGGGGGGGCCGGACTGAAGCTTTCTTT. Translating gives CASSLSRGGRTEAFF. Supplemented by reference TRBV7-3 and TRBJ1-1, the full variable domain reads GAGVSQTPSNKVTEKGKYVELRCDPISGHTALYWYRQSLGQGPEFLIYFQGTGAADDSGLPNDRFFAVRPEGSVSTLKIQRTERGDSAVYLCASSLSRGGRTEAFFGQGTRLTVV.

Worth noting for this clonotype: A much larger clone lies one base from this, so it may be a read error. The CDR3 loop reads CASSLEGANTEAFF. DNA for the CDR3: TGCGCCAGCAGCTTGGAAGGGGCGAACACTGAAGCTTTCTTT. The chain joins TRBV5-1 to TRBJ1-1; D is possibly TRBD1 (5 bases). Germline V lookup: CDR1 SGHRS, CDR2 YFSETQ. The germline V and J ends were trimmed by 0 bases and 1 base, with 7 bases remaining between them. This CDR3 has 14 residues.

The chain uses TRBV6-2 or TRBV6-3 and TRBJ2-7; D unclear. This CDR3 is built from 12 residues. CDR1 and CDR2 from the germline V gene are MNHEY and SVGEGT. Trimming removed 10 bases from V and 9 bases from J, with 19 bases in between. In DNA, the CDR3 is TGTGCCACTAAGGAAAACGAGGAAAGGCAGTACTTC. Protein: CATKENEERQYF.

This rearrangement joins TRBV5-1 to TRBJ1-6, with TRBD1 matching 8 bases. CDR1 is SGHRS and CDR2 is YFSETQ in the germline V gene. Trimming at V came to 5 bases and at J to 10 bases, leaving 8 bases not matched to a gene. The CDR3 contains 14 residues. CDR3 sequence reads: CASRPTGEGSPLHF. CDR3 DNA: TGCGCCAGCAGACCGACAGGGGAAGGATCACCCCTCCACTTT.

The chain couples TRBV3-1 to TRBJ2-2; 8 bases align to TRBD2. The germline CDR1 and CDR2 sequences are LGHDT and YNNKEL (reference sequence). The CDR3 totals 16 residues. The ends lost 3 bases at V and 7 bases at J; junction bases unmatched: 10. The CDR3 nucleotides are TGTGCCAGCAGCCAGGGCTCCGGGACTAGGGTCGGGGAGCTGTTTTTT. Protein product: CASSQGSGTRVGELFF.

The J gene is TRBJ1-2, the V gene TRBV2; no reliable D call. The CDR3 extends over 11 amino acids. CDR1 and CDR2 from the germline V gene are SNHLY and FYNNEI. Trimming left V 7 bases short and J 7 bases short, with 10 bases between. The CDR3, as DNA: TGTGCCAGCACCTACAGTCTTGGCTACACCTTC. Amino acid sequence: CASTYSLGYTF.

The chain combines TRBV4-1 with TRBJ2-1; D is unclear. The V gene lost 1 base and the J gene lost 6 bases, with 4 bases spanning the gap. Germline V gene sequence: CDR1 MGHRA, CDR2 YSYEKL. This CDR3 has 12 amino acids. The CDR3 sequence: CASSQALNEQFF. DNA for the CDR3: TGCGCCAGCAGCCAAGCTCTCAATGAGCAGTTCTTC.

CDR3 DNA: TGTGCCAGCAGCTTAGAAGCCCGAGGGAGGCCCCAGCATTTT. Its translation is CASSLEARGRPQHF. The rearrangement joins TRBV7-2 to TRBJ1-5, with D hard to call. The CDR3 totals 14 residues. Germline-derived CDR1 and CDR2 are SGHTA and FQGNSA. V lost 1 base to trimming and J lost 9 bases, with 13 bases between them.

There are many counts of this clonotype. The chain links TRBV6-5 to TRBJ2-2; TRBD2 agrees at 8 bases. V lost 6 bases, J lost 5 bases, and 11 bases stayed unmatched. Germline CDR1 reads MNHEY; CDR2 reads SVGAGI. This CDR3 comprises 16 residues. CDR3: CASRPGGAGETGELFF. The CDR3 DNA follows: TGTGCCAGCAGGCCCGGGGGAGCGGGAGAGACCGGGGAGCTGTTTTTT.

The chain links TRBV11-2 to TRBJ2-1; D uncertain. The CDR3 is made up of 13 amino acids. From germline, CDR1 is SGHAT and CDR2 FQNNGV. Trimming took off 1 base at V and 6 bases at J, with 7 bases between the two ends. The CDR3 loop is CASSLVLGNEQFF. The DNA for the CDR3 is TGTGCCAGCAGCTTAGTCCTAGGCAATGAGCAGTTCTTC.

The chain recombines TRBV29-1 with TRBJ2-4; perhaps D is TRBD1 or TRBD2 (5 bases each). V was clipped by 1 base and J by 2 bases, with 12 bases between them. The germline CDR1 and CDR2 sequences are SQVTM and ANQGSEA. The CDR3 loop spans 15 amino acids. CDR3 loop: CSVEGGKGTKNIQYF. CDR3 coding DNA: TGCAGCGTTGAAGGAGGGAAGGGGACCAAAAACATTCAGTACTTC.

This clonotype has ten or more counts. V and J are TRBV5-1 and TRBJ2-7; D is unresolved. V lost 5 bases, J lost 1 base, and 10 bases lay in between. The CDR3 loop spans 13 amino acids. The germline CDR1 and CDR2 sequences are SGHRS and YFSETQ. The CDR3 nucleotides are TGCGCCAGCAGGCCCGGTCCTTCCTACGAGCAGTACTTC. It codes for CASRPGPSYEQYF.

The rearrangement uses TRBV4-2 and TRBJ2-7; 9 bases match TRBD2. Germline CDR1 is LGHNA and CDR2 is YNFKEQ. J was trimmed by 1 base and V by 3 bases; bases with no gene match: 7. CDR3 length: 16 residues. The CDR3 protein is CASSQTSGGASYEQYF. The CDR3 region has the DNA TGTGCCAGCAGCCAGACTAGCGGAGGGGCTTCCTACGAGCAGTACTTC.

This clonotype was picked up a small number of times. This sequence joins TRBV28 and TRBJ2-4; possibly TRBD1 or TRBD2 for D (5 bases each). Looked up from germline, CDR1 is MDHEN and CDR2 is SYDVKM. Trimming removed 8 bases from V and 0 bases from J, with 20 bases in between. This CDR3 has 17 residues. CDR3 DNA: TGTGCCAGCTCAGGGCTTCCGGTTCGGGGAGCCAAAAACATTCAGTACTTC. Its protein is CASSGLPVRGAKNIQYF.

At least ten counts were recorded for this clonotype. This chain joins TRBV7-3 and TRBJ2-3; possibly TRBD2 for D (6 bases). V was clipped by 2 bases and J by 4 bases, with 19 bases between them. Looked up from germline, CDR1 is SGHTA and CDR2 is FQGTGA. There are 17 residues in the CDR3. CDR3 DNA sequence: TGTGCCAGCAGCTTAGGGTTGGGGATAGGCGGGGCAGATACGCAGTATTTT. Translating it yields CASSLGLGIGGADTQYF. The variable domain in full, with the rest retrieved from reference TRBV7-3 and TRBJ2-3, is GAGVSQTPSNKVTEKGKYVELRCDPISGHTALYWYRQSLGQGPEFLIYFQGTGAADDSGLPNDRFFAVRPEGSVSTLKIQRTERGDSAVYLCASSLGLGIGGADTQYFGPGTRLTVL.